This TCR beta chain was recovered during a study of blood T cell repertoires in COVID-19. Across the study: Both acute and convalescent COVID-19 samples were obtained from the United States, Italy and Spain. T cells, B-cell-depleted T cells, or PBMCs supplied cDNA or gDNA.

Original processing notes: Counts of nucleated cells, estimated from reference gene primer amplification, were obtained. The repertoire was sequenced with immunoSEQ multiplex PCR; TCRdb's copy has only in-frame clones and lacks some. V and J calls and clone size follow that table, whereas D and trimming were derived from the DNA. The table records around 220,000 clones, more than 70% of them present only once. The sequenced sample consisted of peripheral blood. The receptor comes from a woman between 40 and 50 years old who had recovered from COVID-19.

CDR3 sequence: CASSIQAGVGDEQFF. In DNA form, the CDR3 reads TGTGCCAGTAGTATTCAGGCGGGGGTAGGGGATGAGCAGTTCTTC. The rearrangement links TRBV19 to TRBJ2-1; 7 positions match TRBD2. With V trimmed by 3 bases and J by 8 bases, 10 bases remained unmatched. CDR1 LNHDA and CDR2 SQIVND come from the germline V gene (reference sequence). This CDR3 region has 15 residues.